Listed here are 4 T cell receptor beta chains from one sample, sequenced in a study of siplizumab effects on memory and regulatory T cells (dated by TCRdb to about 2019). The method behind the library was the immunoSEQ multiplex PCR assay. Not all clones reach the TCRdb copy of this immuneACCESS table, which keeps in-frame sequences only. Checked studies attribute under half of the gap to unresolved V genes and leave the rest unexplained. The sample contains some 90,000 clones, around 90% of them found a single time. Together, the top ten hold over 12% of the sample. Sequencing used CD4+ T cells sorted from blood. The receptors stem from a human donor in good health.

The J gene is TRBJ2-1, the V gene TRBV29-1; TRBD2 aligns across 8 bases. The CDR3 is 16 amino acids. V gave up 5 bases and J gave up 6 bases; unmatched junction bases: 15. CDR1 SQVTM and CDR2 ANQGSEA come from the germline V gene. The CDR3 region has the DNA TGCAGCGTTTCCCCCGGGAGGGCCGTATGGGGCAATGAGCAGTTCTTC. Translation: CSVSPGRAVWGNEQFF.

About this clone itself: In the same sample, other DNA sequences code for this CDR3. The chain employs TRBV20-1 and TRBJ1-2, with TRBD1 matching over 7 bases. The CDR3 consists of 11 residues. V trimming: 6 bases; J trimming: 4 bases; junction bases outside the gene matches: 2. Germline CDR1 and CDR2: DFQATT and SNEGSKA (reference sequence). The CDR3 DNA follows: TGCAGTGCCCGACAGGGCTATGGCTACACCTTC. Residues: CSARQGYGYTF.

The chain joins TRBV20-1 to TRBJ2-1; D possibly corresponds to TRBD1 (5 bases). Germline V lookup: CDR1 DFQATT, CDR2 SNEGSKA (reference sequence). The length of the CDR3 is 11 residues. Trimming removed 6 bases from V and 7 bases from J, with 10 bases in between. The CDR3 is CSAGRGNEQFF. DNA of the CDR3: TGCAGTGCGGGAAGGGGTAATGAGCAGTTCTTC.

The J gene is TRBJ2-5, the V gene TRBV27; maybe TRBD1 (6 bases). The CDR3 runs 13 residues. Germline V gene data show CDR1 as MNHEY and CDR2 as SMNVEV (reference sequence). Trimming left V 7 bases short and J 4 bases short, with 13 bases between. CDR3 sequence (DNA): TGTGCCAGCATGAGAACAGGGCTAGAGACCCAGTACTTC. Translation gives CASMRTGLETQYF.